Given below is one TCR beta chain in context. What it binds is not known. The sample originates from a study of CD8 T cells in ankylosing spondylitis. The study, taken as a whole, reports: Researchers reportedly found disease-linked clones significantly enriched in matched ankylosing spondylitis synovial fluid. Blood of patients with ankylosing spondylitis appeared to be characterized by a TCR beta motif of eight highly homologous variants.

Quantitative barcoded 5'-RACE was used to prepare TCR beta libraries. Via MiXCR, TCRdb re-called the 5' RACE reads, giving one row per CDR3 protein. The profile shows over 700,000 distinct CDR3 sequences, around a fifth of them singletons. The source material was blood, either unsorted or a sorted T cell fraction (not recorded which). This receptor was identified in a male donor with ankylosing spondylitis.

Here the CDR3 DNA reads TGTGCCAGCAGCTTAGGACAGGAAGCCTACGAGCAGTACTTC. Protein product: CASSLGQEAYEQYF. The genes are TRBV7-2 and TRBJ2-7, with D perhaps TRBD1 (6 bases). Looked up from germline, CDR1 is SGHTA and CDR2 is FQGNSA. This CDR3 comprises 14 residues. V gave up 1 base and J gave up 2 bases, with 9 bases separating them.